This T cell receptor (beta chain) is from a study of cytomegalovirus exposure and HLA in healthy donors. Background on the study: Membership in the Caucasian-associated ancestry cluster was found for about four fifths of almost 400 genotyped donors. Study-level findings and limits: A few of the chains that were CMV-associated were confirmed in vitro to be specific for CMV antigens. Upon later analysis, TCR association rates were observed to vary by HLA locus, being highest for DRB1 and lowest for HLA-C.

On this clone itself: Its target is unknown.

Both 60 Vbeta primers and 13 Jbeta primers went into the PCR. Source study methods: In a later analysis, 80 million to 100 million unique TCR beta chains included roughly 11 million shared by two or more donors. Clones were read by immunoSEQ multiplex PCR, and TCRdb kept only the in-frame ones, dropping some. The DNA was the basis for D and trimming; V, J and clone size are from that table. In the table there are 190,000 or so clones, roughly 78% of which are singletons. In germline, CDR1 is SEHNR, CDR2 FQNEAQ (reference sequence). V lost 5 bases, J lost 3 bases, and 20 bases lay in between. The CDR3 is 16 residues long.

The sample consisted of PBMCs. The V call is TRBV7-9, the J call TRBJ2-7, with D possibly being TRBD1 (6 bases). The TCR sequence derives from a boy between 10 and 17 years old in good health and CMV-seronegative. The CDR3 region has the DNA TGTGCCAGCAGCCCCGGGCTGGGTGGGACAATCTACGAGCAGTACTTC. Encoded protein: CASSPGLGGTIYEQYF.